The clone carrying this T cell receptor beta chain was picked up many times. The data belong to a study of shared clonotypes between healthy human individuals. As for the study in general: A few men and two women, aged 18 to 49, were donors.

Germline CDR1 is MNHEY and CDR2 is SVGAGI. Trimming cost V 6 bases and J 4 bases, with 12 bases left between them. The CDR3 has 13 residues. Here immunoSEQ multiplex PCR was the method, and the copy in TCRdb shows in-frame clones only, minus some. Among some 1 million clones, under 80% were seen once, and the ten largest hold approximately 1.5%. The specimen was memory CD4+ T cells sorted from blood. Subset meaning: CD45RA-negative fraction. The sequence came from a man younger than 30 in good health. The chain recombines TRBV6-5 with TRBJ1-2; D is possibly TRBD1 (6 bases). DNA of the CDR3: TGTGCCAGCAGACAGACAGGCCCCTATGGCTACACCTTC. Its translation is CASRQTGPYGYTF.